The following is a T cell receptor beta chain sequence with its context. The germline V and J ends were trimmed by 1 base and 5 bases, with 18 bases remaining between them. The germline V gene encodes CDR1 SGHKS and CDR2 YYEKEE (reference sequence). This CDR3 spans 17 amino acids. The data originate from a study of regulatory T cells in long-lasting Graves disease. About the study: Freshly diagnosed Graves' patients had used antithyroid drugs for under 3 months.

Time point defined: newly diagnosed GD, antithyroid drugs for less than 3 months. Preparation of the TCR library used RNA extracted from PBMCs. Relying on iRepertoire HTBI primers and Arm-PCR of CDR3 regions, the team built TCR beta libraries. MiXCR, run by TCRdb on the multiplex PCR reads, gives a single entry per CDR3 protein. Here the sample spans 500,000 or so distinct CDR3 sequences, 15% to 20% being singletons. Separately, the same data were catalogued under a study of T cells in Graves' hyperthyroidism and ophthalmopathy. Per that study: Among clonotypes expanded in thyroid above 0.001, most were also found in blood.

This sample comprised peripheral blood mononuclear cells (PBMCs), obtained at new diagnosis, from a patient treated with antithyroid drugs. The TCR originated in a man aged 35 to 55 with Graves disease. The V gene is TRBV5-5, the J gene TRBJ1-4, with D tentatively TRBD1 (6 bases). The CDR3: CASSLIVQGMKNEKLFF. CDR3 nucleotides: TGTGCCAGCAGCTTGATAGTTCAGGGGATGAAAAATGAAAAACTGTTTTTT. Variable domain in full (rest from reference TRBV5-5 and TRBJ1-4): DAGVTQSPTHLIKTRGQQVTLRCSPISGHKSVSWYQQVLGQGPQFIFQYYEKEERGRGNFPDRFSARQFPNYSSELNVNALLLGDSALYLCASSLIVQGMKNEKLFFGSGTQLSVL.